The rows below give T cell receptor beta chains drawn from one sample of a study of identical twins. TCRdb re-derived calls from the 5' RACE reads in MiXCR, one entry per CDR3 protein. The table lists 310,000 or so distinct CDR3 sequences, roughly 8.6% of them singletons. These data also featured in a second study, about yellow fever vaccine responses in identical twins.

The sample was CD8+ T cells sorted from blood. The receptors were gathered from a young woman in good health. Both conserved end residues are part of each CDR3. The D gene is left open where the match is weak. A clone size is listed for some rows: how often the clone was seen (once, few, many), or a class if it is expanded.

V gene	J gene	clone size	D gene	CDR3 DNA	CDR3 protein
TRBV9	TRBJ2-3	-	-	TGTGCCAGCAGCGGGGGGAAAGGAAATCGGCGGGGACCCACAGATACGCAGTATTTT	CASSGGKGNRRGPTDTQYF
TRBV10-3	TRBJ2-1	few	-	TGTGCCATCAGTGACGGCAACGAGCAGTTCTTC	CAISDGNEQFF
TRBV4-3	TRBJ2-1	-	-	TGCGCCAGCAGCCAAGATCCGTCCCGTGAGCAGTTCTTC	CASSQDPSREQFF
TRBV21-1	TRBJ1-5	many	-	TGTGCCAGTTTTTTCTCGGACTGTCCCAATCAGCCCCAGCATTTT	CASFFSDCPNQPQHF
TRBV19	TRBJ2-1	many	-	TGTGCCAGTAGGGGTGGCGTAGGGGACGTCGATGAGCAGTTCTTC	CASRGGVGDVDEQFF
TRBV20-1	TRBJ2-3	-	TRBD2	TGCAGTGCCTCACTCCGGACTAGCGGTCTACTGGGAGATACGCAGTATTTT	CSASLRTSGLLGDTQYF
TRBV29-1	TRBJ1-1	-	-	TGCAGCATCTCGTGGGGGGTTATGAACACTGAAGCTTTCTTT	CSISWGVMNTEAFF
TRBV29-1	TRBJ2-7	-	TRBD1	TGCAGCGTTGATCTTATACAGGGGGAACAGTACTTC	CSVDLIQGEQYF
TRBV7-9	TRBJ2-7	many	TRBD2	TGTGCCAGCAGCCAACTAGCGGGAGGGCCAGACGAGCAGTACTTC	CASSQLAGGPDEQYF
TRBV2	TRBJ2-1	-	-	TGTGCCAGCAGAGGTAGCTCCAATGAGCAGTTCTTC	CASRGSSNEQFF
TRBV7-9	TRBJ2-5	few	TRBD1	TGTGCCAGCAGCCCCACAGGGGGCGCAGGGGAGACCCAGTACTTC	CASSPTGGAGETQYF
TRBV4-1	TRBJ2-3	-	-	TGCGCCAGCAGCCCGAAGGACCAGAGGACAGATACGCAGTATTTT	CASSPKDQRTDTQYF
TRBV4-2	TRBJ2-7	-	-	TGTGCCAGCAGCCACCCTGCGGACATCGAGCAGTACTTC	CASSHPADIEQYF
TRBV9	TRBJ2-6	many	-	TGTGCCAGCAGCGTAAGGCCTGGGGCCAACGTCCTGACTTTC	CASSVRPGANVLTF
TRBV20-1	TRBJ2-3	-	-	TGCAGTGCTAGATGGAGGGGACGCGATAGCACAGATACGCAGTATTTT	CSARWRGRDSTDTQYF
TRBV27	TRBJ2-7	many	-	TGTGCCAGCAGTTTTTCTGTCTCCTACGAGCAGTACTTC	CASSFSVSYEQYF
TRBV7-9	TRBJ1-1	many	-	TGTGCCAGCAGCCCCAGAATTACAGGCGACACTGAAGCTTTCTTT	CASSPRITGDTEAFF
TRBV9	TRBJ2-7	few	-	TGTGCCAGCAGCGTAGACCCCGACAGGTTTGGGTACGAGCAGTACTTC	CASSVDPDRFGYEQYF
TRBV7-8	TRBJ2-2	few	TRBD2	TGTGGGGGACTAGCGGGAAACACCGGGGAGCTGTTTTTT	CGGLAGNTGELFF
TRBV5-5	TRBJ2-1	many	-	TGTGCCAGCAGCCCTCAAATACAGGGCAGTGAGCAGTTCTTC	CASSPQIQGSEQFF
TRBV13	TRBJ1-1	many	TRBD1	TGTGCCAGCAGCCTCCGGGACAGTGGCCACACTGAAGCTTTCTTT	CASSLRDSGHTEAFF
TRBV5-5	TRBJ2-7	-	-	TGTGCCAGCAGCCATCGCCTCCGGGACACCGAGCAGTACTTC	CASSHRLRDTEQYF
TRBV5-1	TRBJ2-2	few	TRBD2	TGCGCCAGCAGCTTTAGCGGGGAGAACACCGGGGAGCTGTTTTTT	CASSFSGENTGELFF
TRBV20-1	TRBJ2-7	-	-	TGCAGTGCTAGAGTAGGGGTATCTACCTACTCCTACGAGCAGTACTTC	CSARVGVSTYSYEQYF
TRBV29-1	TRBJ2-1	many	-	TGCAGCGTCGACCCAGCGAGTTCTTCATACAATGAGCAGTTCTTC	CSVDPASSSYNEQFF
TRBV9	TRBJ2-2	many	-	TGTGCCAGCAGCGTAGTGGATTCGGGGGAGCTGTTTTTT	CASSVVDSGELFF
TRBV10-3	TRBJ2-5	many	-	TGTGCCACTTTCAAGGAGACCCAGTACTTC	CATFKETQYF
TRBV4-3	TRBJ2-3	-	TRBD2	TGCGCCAGCAGCCAAGATTGGGCGGGAGTGCCCGCAGATACGCAGTATTTT	CASSQDWAGVPADTQYF
TRBV27	TRBJ2-7	-	TRBD2	TGTGCCAGCAGTTTATCCGGGAGGGGCTACGAGCAGTACTTC	CASSLSGRGYEQYF
TRBV6-2/TRBV6-3	TRBJ2-1	many	TRBD2	TGTGCCAGCAGTTACCCGGAACCTAGCGGGAGGGCCGGTGAGCAGTTCTTC	CASSYPEPSGRAGEQFF
TRBV5-1	TRBJ2-7	many	TRBD1	TGCGCCAGCAGCTGGACGAGGGGGCTTAATTTCGAGCAGTACTTC	CASSWTRGLNFEQYF
TRBV4-2	TRBJ2-7	few	TRBD1	TGTGCCAGCAGCGAAAATGGACAGGGGGCCTACGAGCAGTACTTC	CASSENGQGAYEQYF
TRBV30	TRBJ2-2	-	-	TGTGCCTGGCGGTATAACGGGGAGCTGTTTTTT	CAWRYNGELFF
TRBV30	TRBJ2-2	few	-	TGTGCCTGTCCCTCGGGGGGGGAGCTGTTTTTT	CACPSGGELFF
TRBV10-3	TRBJ2-7	many	-	TGTGCCATCAGTGACGAGACTGACTACGAGCAGTACTTC	CAISDETDYEQYF
TRBV5-1	TRBJ2-1	-	TRBD2	TGCGCCAGCAGCTCCAATTGGGGGGAGGGCCCTTACAATGAGCAGTTCTTC	CASSSNWGEGPYNEQFF
TRBV25-1	TRBJ2-5	-	-	TGTGCCAGCAGTAAATGGGCAAACGAACCATCCCAGTACTTC	CASSKWANEPSQYF
TRBV9	TRBJ2-1	-	TRBD2	TGTGCCAGCAGCGTAGATCAGGGCGGGGGGCACTACAATGAGCAGTTCTTC	CASSVDQGGGHYNEQFF
TRBV29-1	TRBJ2-1	-	TRBD1	TGCAGCGCAACGACAGGGGGCGTGGGCAATGAGCAGTTCTTC	CSATTGGVGNEQFF
TRBV20-1	TRBJ2-1	few	-	TGCAGTGCTAAGTCAGCAGAGAGCTCCTACAATGAGCAGTTCTTC	CSAKSAESSYNEQFF
TRBV6-5	TRBJ1-2	-	-	TGTGCCAGCAGTTACCAGGGGCGCAGTGGCTACACCTTC	CASSYQGRSGYTF
TRBV29-1	TRBJ1-4	few	TRBD1	TGCAGCGTTCCTGGGGACAGCGTAAGACAACCAGATTACTCAACTAATGAAAAACTGTTTTTT	CSVPGDSVRQPDYSTNEKLFF
TRBV5-5	TRBJ2-3	few	-	TGTGCCAGCTACAGGGTCGGACTGGCGACAGATACGCAGTATTTT	CASYRVGLATDTQYF
TRBV29-1	TRBJ2-7	-	TRBD2	TGCAGCGCCCAGACTAGCGGGTCCTACGAGCAGTACTTC	CSAQTSGSYEQYF
TRBV2	TRBJ2-2	many	-	TGTGCCAGCACAGAAGGGGTAGGCACCGGGGAGCTGTTTTTT	CASTEGVGTGELFF
TRBV7-6	TRBJ2-3	-	TRBD2	TGTGCCAGCAGCTTAGCGTGGGGACTAGCGGTCACAGATACGCAGTATTTT	CASSLAWGLAVTDTQYF
TRBV30	TRBJ2-3	few	TRBD2	TGTGCCTGGAGTGTGGCTAGCGGGGCCGGCATGGATACGCAGTATTTT	CAWSVASGAGMDTQYF
TRBV7-9	TRBJ2-7	-	-	TGTGCCAGCAGCTCCCATAGGGGGGGGCGTAGCTCCTACGAGCAGTACTTC	CASSSHRGGRSSYEQYF
TRBV20-1	TRBJ2-3	-	TRBD1	TGCAGTGCTACAACAGGGGGCTGGACAGATACGCAGTATTTT	CSATTGGWTDTQYF
TRBV27	TRBJ2-5	few	-	TGTGCCAGCAGTGCACTAATAACAGGGCTCGAGACCCAGTACTTC	CASSALITGLETQYF
TRBV20-1	TRBJ2-1	-	TRBD2	TGCAGTGCTAGTACTAGCGGCTCCTACAATGAGCAGTTCTTC	CSASTSGSYNEQFF
TRBV6-4	TRBJ2-3	many	-	TGTGCCAGCATGAAGGAGGCCGGCTTGGGTTCAGATACGCAGTATTTT	CASMKEAGLGSDTQYF
TRBV27	TRBJ2-7	many	TRBD2	TGTGCCAGCAGTTCTCGACTAGCTCCCTCCTACGAGCAGTACTTC	CASSSRLAPSYEQYF
TRBV7-9	TRBJ2-7	many	-	TGTGCCAGCGAGGCCCCTAGCTCCTACGAGCAGTACTTC	CASEAPSSYEQYF